The 28 T cell receptor beta chains in this list originate from one sample, sequenced in a study of T-cell reconstitution after alpha-beta-depleted transplantation in children. The TCRbeta library was prepared with unique molecular identifiers. TCRdb independently ran MiXCR on the PCR reads; one entry per CDR3 protein. The sample consists of a few hundred thousand distinct CDR3 sequences, roughly a tenth of them appearing once. The sample in question was PBMCs from the stem cell graft donor, obtained from the stem cell graft. The receptors were sampled from a human donor who donated a stem cell graft to a child with acute myeloid leukemia.

This sequence joins TRBV2 and TRBJ2-3, with a weak D call TRBD1 (6 bases). Trimming left V 8 bases short and J 3 bases short, with 15 bases between. There are 14 residues in the CDR3. Germline assignment: CDR1 SNHLY and CDR2 FYNNEI. The DNA of the CDR3 is TGTGCCAGCGAATCGTTACAGGGTACAGATACGCAGTATTTT. Its protein product is CASESLQGTDTQYF. The full variable domain, its missing parts supplied by reference TRBV2 and TRBJ2-3, is EPEVTQTPSHQVTQMGQEVILRCVPISNHLYFYWYRQILGQKVEFLVSFYNNEISEKSEIFDDQFSVERPDGSNFTLKIRSTKLEDSAMYFCASESLQGTDTQYFGPGTRLTVL.

The chain employs TRBV5-1 and TRBJ2-7; the D gene is possibly TRBD2 (6 bases). The V gene's germline CDR1 is SGHRS and CDR2 YFSETQ. Between the trimmed V and J ends, which lost 4 bases and 0 bases, there was a span of 14 bases. This CDR3 comprises 15 residues. CDR3 nucleotide sequence: TGCGCCAGCAGCGAACGGGACTCAAGCTCCTACGAGCAGTACTTC. This translates into CASSERDSSSYEQYF.

This clonotype turned up a few times. The rearrangement links TRBV7-2 to TRBJ2-1; 7 bases line up with TRBD2. The germline CDR1 and CDR2 sequences are SGHTA and FQGNSA. J gave up 5 bases and V 1 base, and 11 bases lay outside the gene matches. The CDR3 contains 17 residues. CDR3 residues: CASSLVMGLNLNNEQFF. Written as DNA, the CDR3 is TGTGCCAGCAGCTTAGTTATGGGACTAAACCTAAACAATGAGCAGTTCTTC.

V is TRBV7-2 and J is TRBJ2-1, with 8 positions matching TRBD2. J was trimmed by 8 bases and V by 8 bases; bases with no gene match: 17. The germline gives CDR1 SGHTA, CDR2 FQGNSA. The CDR3 contains 16 residues. Written as DNA, the CDR3 is TGTGCCAGCGCTCCCTTTGTTCCGGGGGGGCCTTATGAGCAGTTCTTC. Translating it yields CASAPFVPGGPYEQFF.

This clonotype was picked up one time. The chain employs TRBV6-1 and TRBJ1-5; D remains unclear. V lost 7 bases, J lost 7 bases, and 14 bases lay in between. CDR1 is MNHNS and CDR2 is SASEGT in the germline V gene. The CDR3 totals 13 residues. The CDR3 nucleotides read TGTGCCAGCACCCCGCTATGGGCCCAGCCCCAGCATTTT. Its protein product is CASTPLWAQPQHF.

This chain joins TRBV30 and TRBJ1-1; a weak D match, TRBD1 (6 bases). CDR1 and CDR2 from the germline V gene are GTSNPN and SVGIG (reference sequence). V dropped 5 bases and J dropped 3 bases, with 16 bases sitting between them. This CDR3 is built from 14 residues. The CDR3 sequence is CAWSVGAGDTEAFF. The CDR3 DNA is TGTGCCTGGTCTGTGGGGGCTGGGGACACTGAAGCTTTCTTT.

This clonotype was counted ten times or more. CDR3 sequence (DNA): TGTGCCAGCAGCTTAGAAGGGAGCTCCTACAATGAGCAGTTCTTC. Protein: CASSLEGSSYNEQFF. The gene calls are TRBV7-3 and TRBJ2-1, with D possibly matching TRBD2 (5 bases). Trimming shortened V by 2 bases and J by 0 bases, and 8 bases separated the two germline ends. The CDR3 sequence is 15 residues long. The germline gives CDR1 SGHTA, CDR2 FQGTGA.

This clonotype has more than one count but fewer than ten. The V and J genes are TRBV20-1 and TRBJ1-1; D is unclear. The CDR3 spans 10 residues. Germline CDR1 and CDR2: DFQATT and SNEGSKA (reference sequence). V lost 6 bases and J lost 11, with 13 bases in between. The CDR3 bases are TGCAGTGCGATCGACGTCCGGGCTTTCTTT. Translated: CSAIDVRAFF.

V and J are TRBV7-2 and TRBJ1-4, with TRBD1 matching 7 bases. After removal of 5 bases from V and 3 bases from J, the junction contained 3 bases not matched to a gene. There are 14 residues in the CDR3. Germline CDR1 SGHTA, CDR2 FQGNSA. The DNA of the CDR3 is TGTGCCAGCAGCCGACAGGGAGCTAATGAAAAACTGTTTTTT. Translation gives CASSRQGANEKLFF.

In this sample, this clonotype turned up a few times. The chain carries TRBV7-9 and TRBJ1-2; TRBD1 matches at 9 bases. The germline V gene encodes CDR1 SEHNR and CDR2 FQNEAQ (reference sequence). V lost 5 bases and J lost 7; bases outside the gene matches: 14. This CDR3 has 16 residues. In nucleotides, the CDR3 is TGTGCCAGCAGCGCCGGGACAGGGTTTGATTTCGCTGGCTACACCTTC. This translates into CASSAGTGFDFAGYTF.

With respect to this clonotype: Its ends do not fully match the called genes, so a read error is possible. The chain uses TRBV5-5 and TRBJ1-5; D uncertain. Looked up from germline, CDR1 is SGHKS and CDR2 is YYEKEE (reference sequence). The CDR3 has 12 amino acids. The CDR3 nucleotides read TGTGCCAGCAGCTTGAGCATTCAGCCCCAGCATTTT. Protein product: CASSLSIQPQHF.

The table lists this clonotype with many counts. The genes are TRBV12-3 or TRBV12-4 and TRBJ2-5; TRBD1 matches at 7 bases. Trimming at V came to 5 bases and at J to 4 bases, leaving 7 bases not matched to a gene. This CDR3 region has 14 residues. The chain's CDR3 is CASSPGRGTETQYF. CDR3 nucleotide sequence: TGTGCCAGCAGTCCCGGCAGGGGGACAGAGACCCAGTACTTC.

The rearrangement uses TRBV3-1 and TRBJ2-1; D is possibly TRBD1 or TRBD2 (5 bases each). Looked up from germline, CDR1 is LGHDT and CDR2 is YNNKEL (reference sequence). V shed 8 bases and J shed 4 bases, with 18 bases lying between them. This CDR3 has 15 residues. The CDR3 DNA reads TGTGCCAGCCTTCAAAAAGGGGCGGGTTACAATGAGCAGTTCTTC. Encoded protein: CASLQKGAGYNEQFF.

This chain uses TRBV6-2 or TRBV6-3 with TRBJ1-2, with a possible D match to TRBD1 (5 bases). CDR1 is MNHEY and CDR2 is SVGEGT in the germline V gene. The CDR3 consists of 14 residues. Trimming pared 6 bases from V and 8 bases from J, leaving 19 bases between. CDR3 nucleotides: TGTGCCAGCAGAACCCCCGGGGCCAAAGGGGGCTACACCTTC. Translation gives CASRTPGAKGGYTF.

This clonotype was counted ten times or more. The chain recombines TRBV5-1 with TRBJ1-2, with 7 nucleotides matching TRBD1. Germline CDR1 reads SGHRS; CDR2 reads YFSETQ. The CDR3 sequence is 14 residues long. After removal of 4 bases from V and 2 bases from J, the junction contained 5 bases not matched to a gene. DNA for the CDR3: TGCGCCAGCAGCCGCGACAGGGAAAACTATGGCTACACCTTC. This codes for CASSRDRENYGYTF. Using reference TRBV5-1 and TRBJ1-2 for the parts outside the CDR3, the full variable domain is KAGVTQTPRYLIKTRGQQVTLSCSPISGHRSVSWYQQTPGQGLQFLFEYFSETQRNKGNFPGRFSGRQFSNSRSEMNVSTLELGDSALYLCASSRDRENYGYTFGSGTRLTVV.

This clonotype appeared many times. The rearrangement links TRBV5-5 to TRBJ2-5; D remains ambiguous. Per germline, CDR1 SGHKS and CDR2 YYEKEE (reference sequence). V was trimmed by 0 bases and J by 2 bases, leaving 8 bases between them. The CDR3 is 14 amino acids. This CDR3 reads CASSLVRYQETQYF. Here the CDR3 DNA reads TGTGCCAGCAGCTTGGTGAGGTATCAAGAGACCCAGTACTTC.

The chain uses TRBV29-1 and TRBJ2-5; 16 nucleotides line up with TRBD2. J lost 1 base, V lost 3 bases, and 2 bases had no gene match. This CDR3 has 16 residues. Germline CDR1 SQVTM, CDR2 ANQGSEA. CDR3 sequence: CSVEGTSGRAQETQYF. CDR3 coding DNA: TGCAGCGTTGAGGGGACTAGCGGGAGGGCCCAAGAGACCCAGTACTTC.

This clonotype was counted a few times. This chain joins TRBV5-1 and TRBJ2-1, with D perhaps being TRBD1 or TRBD2 (6 bases each). The CDR3 runs 18 residues. Germline CDR1 reads SGHRS; CDR2 reads YFSETQ. Trimming left V 1 base short and J 3 bases short, with 20 bases between. CDR3 nucleotide sequence: TGCGCCAGCAGCTTGTGGGGGGCCGGGGCAGGGGTCTACAATGAGCAGTTCTTC. Protein product: CASSLWGAGAGVYNEQFF.

Only a few counts were recorded for this clonotype. The chain carries TRBV2 and TRBJ1-3; TRBD1 aligns across 8 bases. The CDR3 covers 14 residues. V lost 6 bases and J lost 4; bases outside the gene matches: 5. CDR1 SNHLY and CDR2 FYNNEI come from the germline V gene. CDR3 DNA: TGTGCCAGCAGACCCGGGACAGGCGGAAACACCATATATTTT. This sequence encodes CASRPGTGGNTIYF.

The sample holds many counts of this clonotype. One end of the junction is discordant with germline, which a read error may explain. The chain links TRBV29-1 to TRBJ2-3; TRBD1 is a possible D gene (5 bases). This CDR3 is built from 8 residues. Germline V gene lookup returns CDR1 SQVTM and CDR2 ANQGSEA. The CDR3, as DNA: TGCAGCGTGGCAGGGTGGAATTTT. Amino acid sequence: CSVAGWNF.

The rearrangement links TRBV5-5 to TRBJ2-2; no clear D gene. Deletions cut 2 bases from V and 2 bases from J, with 10 bases between. Germline lookup yields CDR1 SGHKS and CDR2 YYEKEE (reference sequence). This CDR3 region has 15 residues. This chain's CDR3 is CASSLGSPNTGELFF. Here the CDR3 DNA reads TGTGCCAGCAGCTTAGGGTCCCCCAACACCGGGGAGCTGTTTTTT.

This clonotype was seen more than once but under ten times. This chain joins TRBV5-4 and TRBJ2-3; D possibly uses TRBD1 or TRBD2 (5 bases each). V was shortened by 2 bases and J by 5 bases, with 9 bases between the two germline ends. The CDR3 consists of 13 residues. Per the germline V gene, CDR1 is SGHNT and CDR2 is YYREEE (reference sequence). The CDR3 DNA reads as TGTGCCAGCAGCTTTGGGGGACGAGATACGCAGTATTTT. Protein sequence: CASSFGGRDTQYF. Variable domain in full (rest from reference TRBV5-4 and TRBJ2-3): ETGVTQSPTHLIKTRGQQVTLRCSSQSGHNTVSWYQQALGQGPQFIFQYYREEENGRGNFPPRFSGLQFPNYSSELNVNALELDDSALYLCASSFGGRDTQYFGPGTRLTVL.

There are a few counts of this clonotype. The rearrangement joins TRBV20-1 to TRBJ2-3; 10 bases match TRBD2. Germline V lookup: CDR1 DFQATT, CDR2 SNEGSKA (reference sequence). CDR3 size: 16 residues. V lost 5 bases and J lost 2; bases outside the gene matches: 10. In DNA, the CDR3 is TGCAGTGCTTCGCCCCTTCTAGCGGGAGTCACAGATACGCAGTATTTT. It encodes CSASPLLAGVTDTQYF.

This clonotype was observed a handful of times. This chain connects TRBV7-2 to TRBJ2-4; D is perhaps TRBD1 or TRBD2 (6 bases each). Germline assignment: CDR1 SGHTA and CDR2 FQGNSA. Trimming pared 3 bases from V and 9 bases from J, leaving 18 bases between. The CDR3 runs to 15 residues. This CDR3 reads CASSLGGGAGSIQYF. CDR3 bases: TGTGCCAGCAGCTTGGGGGGCGGGGCGGGAAGCATTCAGTACTTC. The variable domain in full, completed from reference TRBV7-2 and TRBJ2-4, reads GAGVSQSPSNKVTEKGKDVELRCDPISGHTALYWYRQSLGQGLEFLIYFQGNSAPDKSGLPSDRFSAERTGGSVSTLTIQRTQQEDSAVYLCASSLGGGAGSIQYFGAGTRLSVL.

This clonotype occurred a few times. The chain carries TRBV5-5 and TRBJ2-7, with D tentatively TRBD1 or TRBD2 (6 bases each). Trimming took 1 base from V and 5 from J, leaving 10 bases between them. CDR3 length: 13 residues. Germline V CDR1 and CDR2: SGHKS, YYEKEE (reference sequence). This CDR3 reads CASSLPGADEQYV. Written as DNA, the CDR3 is TGTGCCAGCAGCTTGCCGGGGGCCGACGAGCAGTACGTC.

The V gene is TRBV4-1, the J gene TRBJ2-3, with TRBD1 identical over 10 bases. J was trimmed by 5 bases and V by 5 bases; bases with no gene match: 13. CDR1 is MGHRA, CDR2 YSYEKL, per germline. The CDR3 runs 17 residues. The CDR3 protein is CASSYQPGQGSGDTQYF. The CDR3 DNA follows: TGCGCCAGCAGCTACCAACCGGGACAGGGGAGTGGAGATACGCAGTATTTT.

This clonotype was picked up many times. The V call is TRBV5-5, the J call TRBJ2-1, with TRBD2 identical over 10 bases. The CDR3 is 15 residues long. Losses at the gene ends were 1 base for V and 3 bases for J; bases not matched to a gene: 1. The germline gives CDR1 SGHKS, CDR2 YYEKEE (reference sequence). CDR3 coding DNA: TGTGCCAGCAGCTTGACTAGCGGGGACTACAATGAGCAGTTCTTC. It translates to CASSLTSGDYNEQFF.

This rearrangement joins TRBV6-2 or TRBV6-3 to TRBJ2-5, with TRBD2 identical over 14 bases. V lost 0 bases to trimming and J lost 0 bases; unmatched junction nucleotides: 9. The CDR3 extends over 20 amino acids. Germline V lookup: CDR1 MNHEY, CDR2 SVGEGT. The CDR3 DNA reads as TGTGCCAGCAGTTACTCGAGGACTAGCGGGAGGTTCGGGTACCAAGAGACCCAGTACTTC. Its translation: CASSYSRTSGRFGYQETQYF.